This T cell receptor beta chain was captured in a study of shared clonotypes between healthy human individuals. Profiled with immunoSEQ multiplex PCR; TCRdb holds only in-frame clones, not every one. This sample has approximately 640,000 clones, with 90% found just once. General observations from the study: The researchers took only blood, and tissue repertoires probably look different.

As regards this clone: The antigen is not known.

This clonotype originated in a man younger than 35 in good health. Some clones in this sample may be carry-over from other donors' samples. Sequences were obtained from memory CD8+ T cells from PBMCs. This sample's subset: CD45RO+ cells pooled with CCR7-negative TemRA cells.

Written as DNA, the CDR3 is TGTGCCAGCAGCTTAGTTGACAGGCGTACAGATACGCAGTATTTT. It yields the protein CASSLVDRRTDTQYF. The J gene is TRBJ2-3, the V gene TRBV7-9; D might be TRBD1 (6 bases). V dropped 1 base and J dropped 3 bases, with 11 bases sitting between them. The CDR3 sequence is 15 residues long. Germline V gene sequence: CDR1 SEHNR, CDR2 FQNEAQ (reference sequence).